This TCR beta chain was documented in a study of control samples from healthy donors and cancer patients. Profiled with immunoSEQ multiplex PCR; TCRdb holds only in-frame clones, not every one. The sample has around 42,000 clones, 70% to 90% seen once. The sequence came from a man aged 60-69 years in good health. Sequencing was carried out using blood.

CDR3 bases: TGTGCCATCAGGGGAACAGGGCCTGTCACAGATACGCAGTATTTT. It translates to CAIRGTGPVTDTQYF. V is TRBV10-3 and J is TRBJ2-3, with TRBD1 as a possible D gene (6 bases). V lost 6 bases, J lost 2 bases, and 15 bases lay in between. Per the germline V gene, CDR1 is ENHRY and CDR2 is SYGVKD. The CDR3 totals 15 residues.